This T cell receptor beta chain came from a study of response to subunit inactivated influenza vaccine. Findings and caveats of the study: Authors suggested each seasonal flu vaccination may recruit only limited numbers of new T cells.

The CDR3 runs to 15 residues. J gave up 7 bases and V 1 base, and 5 bases lay outside the gene matches. Germline assignment: CDR1 LNHDA and CDR2 SQIVND (reference sequence). TCRdb ran MiXCR on the RT-PCR reads and lists one entry per CDR3 protein. The sample has around 530,000 distinct CDR3 sequences, approximately 17% seen once; the top ten hold less than 4%. Points on this clonotype: Its antigen is as yet unknown.

Sequencing was performed on CD4+ T cells sorted from PBMCs, taken less than 25 months after vaccination. The chain joins TRBV19 to TRBJ2-7, with TRBD2 matching 12 bases. This receptor was obtained from a man between 45 and 75 years old who received an inactivated influenza vaccine. The CDR3 sequence is CASSIGAGTSGEQYF. DNA of the CDR3: TGTGCCAGTAGTATAGGCGCCGGGACTAGCGGGGAGCAGTACTTC.